This T cell receptor beta chain was documented in a study of cytomegalovirus exposure and HLA in healthy donors. A multiplex PCR was run with 60 Vbeta primers and 13 Jbeta primers. Assay: immunoSEQ multiplex PCR; the TCRdb copy retains only in-frame clones and omits some. The top ten clones hold approximately 1.5% of a sample with roughly 190,000 clones, 60% to 85% of them seen once. CDR3 length: 15 amino acids. Germline CDR1 reads ENHRY; CDR2 reads SYGVKD. V shed 7 bases, J shed 4 bases, and the junction held 11 bases outside the gene matches. This clone was observed once. The sequence derives from a girl between 10 and 17 years old in good health and CMV-seropositive. Sequenced sample: PBMCs. The J gene is TRBJ2-3, the V gene TRBV10-3, with 7 bases that match TRBD2. The CDR3 protein is CAINPGTNGADTQYF. The DNA for the CDR3 is TGTGCCATCAACCCCGGGACTAACGGCGCAGATACGCAGTATTTT.